The entry below gives a single T cell receptor beta chain sequence along with its context. In its sample, this clonotype was seen a few times. What this receptor recognizes is not known. No qualities accompany the bases; no much larger clone lies one base away. These data originate in a study of T cells in Graves' hyperthyroidism and ophthalmopathy (dated by TCRdb to between 2018 and 2020). Some background on the complete study: Peripheral blood samples were taken at the time of initial diagnosis, prior to any treatment. After blood sampling, hyperthyroidism patients were treated with methimazole at a starting dose of 30 mg daily, and ophthalmopathy patients were treated with high-dose intravenous methylprednisolone. The 100 or so discovery patients were divided at random into training and test sets in a 7:3 ratio. Prospective prediction of ophthalmopathy was tested in an independent validation cohort of 18 to 20 hyperthyroidism patients and around 16 patients who later progressed to ophthalmopathy. To identify distinguishing TCR V-J signatures, a discovery cohort of around 100 patients was used, comprising fewer than 45 with Graves' ophthalmopathy and 57 with stable Graves' hyperthyroidism. The study also compared thyroid tissue and blood T-cell repertoires from about six Graves' hyperthyroidism patients. TCR Vbeta CDR3 sequencing of 120 to 150 peripheral blood samples (over 40 ophthalmopathy, 75 hyperthyroidism and 17 progressor patients) is reported in the paper. What the research found in general, with its limitations: In validation, the model predicted progression to ophthalmopathy a median of 6.5 months before onset, with approximately 68% sensitivity and roughly 73% specificity. Sample size was not statistically predetermined, and blinding of investigators to group allocation was not performed. Blood samples also contained most of the expanded thyroid clonotypes (frequency above 0.001), which suggests that blood repertoires may reflect thyroid immune responses. A model built on a 13 V-J signature distinguished ophthalmopathy from stable hyperthyroidism, reaching 87.88% sensitivity and about 81% specificity in cross-validation and 80%/75% in testing.

In the germline V gene, CDR1 corresponds to SGHTA and CDR2 to FQGNSA. There are 17 amino acids in the CDR3, from cysteine to phenylalanine inclusive. The entry retains the CDR3 DNA only, 51 bases that are in frame from base 1. Compared with germline, V lacks 3 bases and J lacks 5 bases; bases without a gene match: 10. Moderately to severely active disease, a Clinical Activity Score of at least 3, a NOSPECS grade of at least 4, and a duration under 3 months were present in ophthalmopathy patients. Any patient with an uncontrolled infection, another autoimmune disease, pregnancy or lactation was excluded. Diagnoses relied on clinical symptoms, serum thyroxine and TRAb, thyroid ultrasound and orbital computed tomography. PBMCs were separated from over 9 ml of fresh peripheral blood using Ficoll-Paque density gradient centrifugation. Total RNA was extracted with Trizol reagent, and quality was checked on an Agilent 2100 Bioanalyzer.

The TCR beta CDR3 regions were amplified from the RNA transcripts. The first round of RT-PCR for the TCR CDR3 was performed with the HTBI primer set and the Qiagen OneStep RT-PCR kit. The libraries were constructed in a second round of multiplex PCR and then size-selected and purified. The libraries were sequenced on an Illumina HiSeq2000 using paired-end 100 bp reads. The source study handled its data this way. SOAPnuke was used to process the raw data, throwing out any read that contained adapters or uncalled bases, had a mean Phred below 15, or lacked an exact constant-primer or identifier match. High-quality paired reads were merged using COPE v1.2.5, and each unique nucleotide sequence was defined as a clonotype. MiTCR v1.1 was used to align the clonotypes against IMGT TRBV, TRBD and TRBJ reference segments. Only V-J combinations with frequency above 0.0001, covering 99% to 99.2% of repertoires, were analysed. A TCS score was defined as the ratio between F50 (clonal expansion) and ExV (chaos), using BLOSUM62-based TCRdist between CDR3 peptides within each V-J. Welch's t-statistics and random forest reduced 500 to 550 V-J features to about 12, which were used in a naive Bayes classifier (R e1071). In TCRdb, the public reads were trimmed at Q25 with fastp and aligned with MiXCR, with productive beta chains retained. Every CDR3 protein is listed once, alongside the most common genes and DNA of its rows. The V and J calls were determined by TCRdb, not by the authors. The sample has hundreds of thousands of distinct CDR3 sequences on record, about 14% of them singletons. 9.5% to 15% of the sample is held by the ten biggest clonotypes.

The chain is made from TRBV7-2 and TRBJ2-1, with 10 junctional bases fitting TRBD2. What was sequenced was blood. The TCR was taken from a woman in her 50s with Graves' ophthalmopathy. The nucleotide sequence reads TGTGCCAGCAGCTTTACAGGACTAGCGGACTTTAACAATGAGCAGTTCTTC. Its amino acids are CASSFTGLADFNNEQFF.